The text below deals with one T cell receptor (beta chain). What it recognizes is unknown. The data were produced by immunoSEQ multiplex PCR, yet TCRdb's version contains in-frame clones alone and is incomplete. The data contain tens of thousands of clones, just over 90% of them singletons. This specimen comes from a study of T cells in localized non-small cell lung cancer. Study-level results: For the top 100 tumor clones, a median roughly 56 also appeared in adjacent lung.

The source of this sequence is a female donor at least 60 years old with stage I lung adenocarcinoma. Specimen: peripheral blood, collected before any cancer treatment.

CDR3 residues: CASSTPNWQDYGYTF. The CDR3 bases are TGTGCCAGTAGTACCCCTAATTGGCAAGACTATGGCTACACCTTC. This chain joins TRBV19 and TRBJ1-2; D uncertain. Germline V lookup: CDR1 LNHDA, CDR2 SQIVND (reference sequence). Deletions cut 4 bases from V and 3 bases from J, with 15 bases between. The CDR3 loop spans 15 amino acids.